This entry describes one T cell receptor beta chain. This specimen belongs to a study of blood T cell repertoires in COVID-19. TCRdb keeps only in-frame clones here, not all; method: immunoSEQ multiplex PCR. The table shows some 100,000 clones, with around 88% occurring only once. Sequences were obtained from peripheral blood. This TCR was sampled from a woman in her seventies with acute or convalescent COVID-19.

The CDR3 sequence: CASSFLAGGPSYNEQFF. The CDR3, as DNA: TGTGCCAGCAGTTTTCTAGCGGGAGGGCCAAGTTATAATGAGCAGTTCTTC. The chain uses TRBV27 and TRBJ2-1; 12 bases align to TRBD2. The CDR3 covers 17 residues. Losses at the gene ends were 3 bases for V and 7 bases for J; bases not matched to a gene: 10. The V gene's germline CDR1 is MNHEY and CDR2 SMNVEV (reference sequence).